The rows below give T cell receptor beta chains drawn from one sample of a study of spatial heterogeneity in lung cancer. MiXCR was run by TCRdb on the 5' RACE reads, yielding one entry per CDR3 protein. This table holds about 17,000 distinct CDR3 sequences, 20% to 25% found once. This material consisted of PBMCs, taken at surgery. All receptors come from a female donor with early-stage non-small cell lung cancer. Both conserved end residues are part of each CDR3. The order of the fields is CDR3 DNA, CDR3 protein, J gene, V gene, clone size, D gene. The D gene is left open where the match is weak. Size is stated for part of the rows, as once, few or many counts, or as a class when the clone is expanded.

CDR3 DNA: TGTGCCAGCAGTGAAGCCCGGCTAGACTATGGCTACACCTTC
CDR3 protein: CASSEARLDYGYTF
J gene: TRBJ1-2
V gene: TRBV6-1
clone size: many
D gene: .

CDR3 DNA: TGTGCCAGCAGAGGAAACCGGGAGCAAGAGACCCAGTACTTC
CDR3 protein: CASRGNREQETQYF
J gene: TRBJ2-5
V gene: TRBV27
clone size: few
D gene: .

CDR3 DNA: TGTGCCAGCAGCCAAGGGGGGACCGGGGCCAACGTCCTGACTTTC
CDR3 protein: CASSQGGTGANVLTF
J gene: TRBJ2-6
V gene: TRBV3-1
clone size: .
D gene: .

CDR3 DNA: TGTGCCAGCTGCCGACAGGCCTCGATGAACACTGAAGCTTTCTTT
CDR3 protein: CASCRQASMNTEAFF
J gene: TRBJ1-1
V gene: TRBV19
clone size: many
D gene: .

CDR3 DNA: TGTGCCAGTCAGGACAGCCCAGGGTTGGAGACCCAGTACTTC
CDR3 protein: CASQDSPGLETQYF
J gene: TRBJ2-5
V gene: TRBV19
clone size: many
D gene: .

CDR3 DNA: TGTGCCAGCAGCTTACCCGGGACAGGGCGAGGCGAGCAGTACTTC
CDR3 protein: CASSLPGTGRGEQYF
J gene: TRBJ2-7
V gene: TRBV7-9
clone size: .
D gene: TRBD1

CDR3 DNA: TGTGCCAGCAGCGCTACAGGGCTGAGCACCGGGGAGCTGTTTTTT
CDR3 protein: CASSATGLSTGELFF
J gene: TRBJ2-2
V gene: TRBV9
clone size: .
D gene: .

CDR3 DNA: TGCAGCGTTGGTCCGGGAGTACCAGATACGCAGTATTTT
CDR3 protein: CSVGPGVPDTQYF
J gene: TRBJ2-3
V gene: TRBV29-1
clone size: many
D gene: .

CDR3 DNA: TGTGCCAGCAGTTCAACAGGACCTAGGACCTACGAGCAGTACTTC
CDR3 protein: CASSSTGPRTYEQYF
J gene: TRBJ2-7
V gene: TRBV27
clone size: many
D gene: .

CDR3 DNA: TGTGCCAGCAGCCTGAGCGGCGTGGGGAATTCACCCCTCCACTTT
CDR3 protein: CASSLSGVGNSPLHF
J gene: TRBJ1-6
V gene: TRBV7-2
clone size: many
D gene: .

CDR3 DNA: TGTGCCAGCAGCCCAGACACCGGAACCCGCCAAGAGACCCAGTACTTC
CDR3 protein: CASSPDTGTRQETQYF
J gene: TRBJ2-5
V gene: TRBV3-1
clone size: few
D gene: .

CDR3 DNA: TGTGCCAGCAGCTTAGGGGGGGCGGGAAACCCCCTCTACGAGCAGTACTTC
CDR3 protein: CASSLGGAGNPLYEQYF
J gene: TRBJ2-7
V gene: TRBV11-2
clone size: many
D gene: .

CDR3 DNA: TGTGCCAGCAGCCAACATCAGGACCTCTCCTACGAGCAGTACTTC
CDR3 protein: CASSQHQDLSYEQYF
J gene: TRBJ2-7
V gene: TRBV7-9
clone size: medium-sized
D gene: .

CDR3 DNA: TGTGCCAGCAGTGAATTCCCACAGACAGAAGCTTTCTTT
CDR3 protein: CASSEFPQTEAFF
J gene: TRBJ1-1
V gene: TRBV2
clone size: many
D gene: .

CDR3 DNA: TGTGCCAGCAGTTTGGGGGGGATGGATACGCAGTATTTT
CDR3 protein: CASSLGGMDTQYF
J gene: TRBJ2-3
V gene: TRBV27
clone size: .
D gene: TRBD2

CDR3 DNA: TGTGCCAGCAGCTCCCCATCAAGAGCGGGAGGGCCTCTTGCAGGCGCCTTCTTC
CDR3 protein: CASSSPSRAGGPLAGAFF
J gene: TRBJ2-1
V gene: TRBV11-2
clone size: many
D gene: TRBD2

CDR3 DNA: TGCAGCCCCTCTTGGGGAGAGACCCAGTACTTC
CDR3 protein: CSPSWGETQYF
J gene: TRBJ2-5
V gene: TRBV20-1
clone size: many
D gene: .